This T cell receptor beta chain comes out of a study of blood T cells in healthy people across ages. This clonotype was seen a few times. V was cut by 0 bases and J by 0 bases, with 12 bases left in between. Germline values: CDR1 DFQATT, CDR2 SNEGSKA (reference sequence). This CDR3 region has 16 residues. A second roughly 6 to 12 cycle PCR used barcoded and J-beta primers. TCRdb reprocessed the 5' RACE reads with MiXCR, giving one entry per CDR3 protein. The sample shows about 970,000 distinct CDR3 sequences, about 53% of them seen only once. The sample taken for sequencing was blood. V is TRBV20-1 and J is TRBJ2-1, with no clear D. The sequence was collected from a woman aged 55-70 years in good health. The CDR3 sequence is CSARETFSSSYNEQFF. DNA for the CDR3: TGCAGTGCTAGAGAGACCTTTAGTAGCTCCTACAATGAGCAGTTCTTC.